Each of the 23 T cell receptor beta chains below was sequenced from the same sample in a study of naive and memory T cell subsets. Four PCR rounds used nested alpha and beta constant region primers plus the SP2 primer. Using its own MiXCR run on the UMI-ligation and nested PCR reads, TCRdb lists one record per CDR3 protein. The profile shows 25,000 to 30,000 distinct CDR3 sequences, roughly 5.2% of them singletons. The library had UMIs added by 3' ligation of an oligonucleotide to TCR cDNA. Material: blood. Every receptor here comes from an adult in good health.

This clonotype was observed many times. The rearrangement links TRBV7-2 to TRBJ1-2; unclear D gene. The CDR3 totals 16 residues. Germline lookup yields CDR1 SGHTA and CDR2 FQGNSA. The V end lost 1 base, the J end lost 0 bases, and 12 bases lay between the germline ends. The CDR3 is CASSLDPSFANYGYTF. CDR3 nucleotide sequence: TGTGCCAGCAGCTTAGACCCCAGCTTTGCTAACTATGGCTACACCTTC.

This chain connects TRBV14 to TRBJ2-1, with D possibly called TRBD1 or TRBD2 (5 bases each). The germline V gene encodes CDR1 SGHDN and CDR2 FVKESK. The CDR3 has 11 residues. Trimming pared 6 bases from V and 9 bases from J, leaving 9 bases between. The CDR3 loop reads CASSRDLEQFF. The CDR3 DNA follows: TGTGCCAGCAGTCGGGACCTTGAGCAGTTCTTC.

This clonotype has just a few counts. The chain carries TRBV3-1 and TRBJ2-2, with D unclear. Germline V gene data show CDR1 as LGHDT and CDR2 as YNNKEL (reference sequence). The CDR3 has 16 residues. V lost 6 bases, J lost 3 bases, and 17 bases lay in between. Here the CDR3 reads CASSPVSLVDTGELFF. CDR3 DNA sequence: TGTGCCAGCAGTCCCGTTTCGCTCGTGGACACCGGGGAGCTGTTTTTT.

This clonotype has ten or more counts. The rearrangement uses TRBV28 and TRBJ2-7; 7 bases match TRBD1. This CDR3 has 14 amino acids. With V trimmed by 2 bases and J by 3 bases, 4 bases remained unmatched. Germline V CDR1 and CDR2: MDHEN, SYDVKM. This CDR3 reads CASSLPAGGYEQYF. The CDR3 DNA is TGTGCCAGCAGTTTACCGGCAGGGGGCTACGAGCAGTACTTC.

CDR3 loop: CASSVVGSGYTF. The DNA of the CDR3 is TGTGCCAGTAGTGTGGTAGGGAGCGGCTACACCTTC. The chain has TRBV19 and TRBJ1-2; unclear D gene. V was pared by 5 bases and J by 8 bases, with 12 bases between. CDR1 is LNHDA, CDR2 SQIVND, per germline (reference sequence). The CDR3 has 12 amino acids.

This clonotype was seen a few times. The rearrangement joins TRBV12-3 or TRBV12-4 to TRBJ2-1; 11 bases fit TRBD2. The CDR3 has 16 residues. The J segment lost 3 bases and the V segment lost 2 bases, leaving 3 bases of the junction unmatched. CDR3 region: CASSLTSGSVYNEQFF. DNA of the CDR3: TGTGCCAGCAGTTTAACTAGCGGGAGCGTCTACAATGAGCAGTTCTTC.

This clonotype was recorded many times. The V gene is TRBV11-2, the J gene TRBJ2-7; D is undetermined. The germline CDR1 and CDR2 sequences are SGHAT and FQNNGV. The CDR3 has 14 residues. The V end was cut by 2 bases, the J end by 6 bases, with 14 bases between. The CDR3 loop reads CASSLTPAASEQYF. The CDR3 bases are TGTGCCAGCAGCTTAACCCCTGCAGCTTCCGAGCAGTACTTC.

This clonotype appeared many times. V is TRBV6-2 or TRBV6-3 and J is TRBJ2-1, with TRBD2 matching 16 bases. The junction had 12 bases not matched to a gene; V was cut back by 2 bases and J by 5 bases. The CDR3 consists of 20 residues. Germline V gene lookup returns CDR1 MNHEY and CDR2 SVGEGT. The CDR3 sequence: CASSYGGLAGGPSRDNEQFF. CDR3 DNA sequence: TGTGCCAGCAGTTACGGGGGACTAGCGGGAGGGCCCTCTCGCGACAATGAGCAGTTCTTC.

This clonotype was counted at least ten times. The rearrangement joins TRBV11-1 to TRBJ2-1; tentative D call: TRBD2 (5 bases). Germline V CDR1 and CDR2: SGHAT, FQDESV (reference sequence). This CDR3 region has 15 residues. V was pared by 2 bases and J by 0 bases, with 8 bases between. The CDR3 sequence is CASSLMGSSYNEQFF. Here the CDR3 DNA reads TGTGCCAGCAGCTTAATGGGGAGCTCCTACAATGAGCAGTTCTTC.

The table lists this clonotype with many counts. The chain has TRBV11-1 and TRBJ2-1, with D unclear. Deletions cut 5 bases from V and 7 bases from J, with 12 bases between. Germline V CDR1 and CDR2: SGHAT, FQDESV (reference sequence). The CDR3 length is 13 residues. CDR3 region: CASSARTTNEQFF. The CDR3 region has the DNA TGTGCCAGCAGCGCACGAACCACTAATGAGCAGTTCTTC.

This clonotype was seen repeatedly, ten times or more. The rearrangement uses TRBV12-3 or TRBV12-4 and TRBJ2-7; the D is unclear. This CDR3 comprises 12 residues. With 3 bases removed from V and 3 bases from J, the gap between germline ends came to 6 bases. DNA for the CDR3: TGTGCCAGCAGTTTGGACCACTACGAGCAGTACTTC. It specifies CASSLDHYEQYF.

By sample fraction, this clonotype is medium-sized (0.01 to 0.1%). The chain uses TRBV7-9 and TRBJ1-2, with 7 bases fitting TRBD1. V shed 2 bases and J 3 bases; nucleotides not matched to a gene: 6. Germline-derived CDR1 and CDR2 are SEHNR and FQNEAQ (reference sequence). This CDR3 region has 15 residues. CDR3 DNA: TGTGCCAGCAGCTTAAGGTTAGGGGGCGACTATGGCTACACCTTC. It specifies CASSLRLGGDYGYTF.

J is TRBJ2-7 and V is TRBV4-1; D may be TRBD1 (6 bases). Germline V CDR1 and CDR2: MGHRA, YSYEKL. The length of the CDR3 is 16 residues. V was cut by 1 base and J by 4 bases, with 17 bases left in between. The DNA for the CDR3 is TGCGCCAGCAGCCAAGGACTGAGGGGGTCGGGATACGAGCAGTACTTC. Its protein is CASSQGLRGSGYEQYF.

In its sample, this clonotype was seen many times. The V gene is TRBV6-5, the J gene TRBJ2-1; 12 nucleotides match TRBD2. Germline CDR1 is MNHEY and CDR2 is SVGAGI. There are 21 residues in the CDR3. Germline trimming cut 4 bases from V and 3 bases from J; bases unmatched to any gene: 19. The CDR3 is CASSSPRLAGGRSLFYNEQFF. CDR3 coding DNA: TGTGCCAGCAGTTCCCCGCGGCTAGCGGGAGGGCGGTCTCTATTCTACAATGAGCAGTTCTTC.

This clonotype appeared many times. The J gene is TRBJ2-1, the V gene TRBV7-2; 8 nucleotides align to TRBD1. This CDR3 has 13 residues. Germline assignment: CDR1 SGHTA and CDR2 FQGNSA. Losses at the gene ends were 5 bases for V and 7 bases for J; bases not matched to a gene: 4. This CDR3 is CASSGRTGNEQFF. CDR3 coding DNA: TGTGCCAGCAGCGGACGGACAGGGAATGAGCAGTTCTTC.

This chain connects TRBV30 to TRBJ1-3; D remains unclear. CDR1 is GTSNPN, CDR2 SVGIG, per germline (reference sequence). This CDR3 spans 16 amino acids. Trimming took 2 bases from V and 0 from J, leaving 14 bases between them. CDR3 in amino acids: CAWSTPQRSSGNTIYF. CDR3 coding DNA: TGTGCCTGGAGTACACCACAGAGAAGCTCTGGAAACACCATATATTTT.

The table lists this clonotype with many counts. CDR3 region: CASRLGGSGANVLTF. CDR3 nucleotide sequence: TGTGCCAGCAGGCTGGGGGGCTCTGGGGCCAACGTCCTGACTTTC. J is TRBJ2-6 and V is TRBV7-2, with D perhaps TRBD2 (6 bases). CDR1 is SGHTA and CDR2 is FQGNSA in the germline V gene. This CDR3 is 15 amino acids long. Trimming removed 6 bases at V and 0 bases at J, with 9 bases between.

The table lists this clonotype with many counts. This chain joins TRBV12-3 or TRBV12-4 and TRBJ1-4; D is uncertain. The CDR3 consists of 14 residues. V lost 4 bases and J 0 bases, leaving 6 bases between the germline ends. CDR3 loop: CASSSFATNEKLFF. The CDR3 DNA sequence: TGTGCCAGCAGTTCCTTTGCAACTAATGAAAAACTGTTTTTT.

This clonotype was counted many times. V usage is TRBV28 and J usage is TRBJ1-2; no reliable D call. CDR1 and CDR2 from the germline V gene are MDHEN and SYDVKM. V lost 6 bases and J 0 bases, leaving 11 bases between the germline ends. The CDR3 is made up of 14 amino acids. The CDR3 is CASRRPTANYGYTF. In nucleotides, the CDR3 is TGTGCCAGCAGACGACCGACGGCTAACTATGGCTACACCTTC.

Concerning this clonotype itself: Sequence at one end of the junction differs from germline and may be a read error. The J gene is TRBJ1-2, the V gene TRBV28, with unresolved D. CDR1 and CDR2 (germline): MDHEN, SYDVKM. This CDR3 region has 13 residues. The CDR3 DNA follows: TGTGCCAGCAGTGCTGGAGGAGCCTATGGCGACACCTTC. Amino acids: CASSAGGAYGDTF.

This clonotype was detected many times. The rearrangement links TRBV28 to TRBJ1-1; D is possibly TRBD1 (5 bases). Trimming cost V 7 bases and J 2 bases, with 20 bases left between them. This CDR3 spans 16 amino acids. Germline CDR1 and CDR2: MDHEN and SYDVKM. The CDR3 loop reads CASTVLRRGRNTEAFF. The CDR3 DNA is TGTGCCAGCACCGTTTTACGCCGGGGACGCAACACTGAAGCTTTCTTT.

About this clonotype itself: A much larger clone is a single base away; this may be a read error. CDR3 sequence (DNA): TGCAGCTTCGGACTAGCGGGGAGCTACAATGAGCAGTTCTTC. Protein: CSFGLAGSYNEQFF. V usage is TRBV29-1 and J usage is TRBJ2-1; 12 positions match TRBD2. Germline-derived CDR1 and CDR2 are SQVTM and ANQGSEA. This CDR3 is built from 14 residues. V shed 8 bases, J shed 3 bases, and the junction held 5 bases outside the gene matches.

In its sample, this clonotype was seen many times. This chain uses TRBV6-1 with TRBJ2-7; no firm D call. Between the trimmed V and J ends, which lost 6 bases and 6 bases, there was a span of 18 bases. This CDR3 is 14 amino acids long. Germline V CDR1 and CDR2: MNHNS, SASEGT. CDR3 region: CASRKIDPRGEQYF. The CDR3 region has the DNA TGTGCCAGCAGAAAAATAGATCCTCGCGGCGAGCAGTACTTC.